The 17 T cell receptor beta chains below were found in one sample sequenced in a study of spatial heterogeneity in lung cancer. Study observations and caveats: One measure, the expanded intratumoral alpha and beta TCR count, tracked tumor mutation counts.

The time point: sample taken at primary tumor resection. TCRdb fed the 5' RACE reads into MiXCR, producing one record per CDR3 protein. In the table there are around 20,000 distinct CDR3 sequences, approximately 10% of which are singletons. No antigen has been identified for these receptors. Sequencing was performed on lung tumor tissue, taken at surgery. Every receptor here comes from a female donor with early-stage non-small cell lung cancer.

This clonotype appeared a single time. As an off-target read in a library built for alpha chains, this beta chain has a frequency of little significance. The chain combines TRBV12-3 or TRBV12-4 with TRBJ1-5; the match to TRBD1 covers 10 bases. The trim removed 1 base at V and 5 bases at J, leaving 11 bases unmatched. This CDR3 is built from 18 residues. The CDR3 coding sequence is TGTGCCAGCAGTTTAGGGGGACAGGGGACGTTTAGGTATCAGCCCCAGCATTTT. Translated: CASSLGGQGTFRYQPQHF.

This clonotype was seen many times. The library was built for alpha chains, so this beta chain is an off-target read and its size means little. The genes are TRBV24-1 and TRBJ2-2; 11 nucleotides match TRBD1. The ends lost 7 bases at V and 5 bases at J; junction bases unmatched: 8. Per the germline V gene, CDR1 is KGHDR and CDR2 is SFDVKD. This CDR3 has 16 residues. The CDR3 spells CATRVGTGGLTGELFF. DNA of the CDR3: TGTGCCACCAGGGTTGGGACAGGGGGATTGACCGGGGAGCTGTTTTTT.

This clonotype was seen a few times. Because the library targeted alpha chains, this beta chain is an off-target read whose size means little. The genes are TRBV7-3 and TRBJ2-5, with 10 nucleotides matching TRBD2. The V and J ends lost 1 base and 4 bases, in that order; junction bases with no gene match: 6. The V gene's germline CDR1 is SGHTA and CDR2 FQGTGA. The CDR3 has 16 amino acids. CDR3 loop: CASSLRLAGVSETQYF. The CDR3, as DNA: TGTGCCAGCAGCTTAAGGCTAGCGGGGGTCTCAGAGACCCAGTACTTC.

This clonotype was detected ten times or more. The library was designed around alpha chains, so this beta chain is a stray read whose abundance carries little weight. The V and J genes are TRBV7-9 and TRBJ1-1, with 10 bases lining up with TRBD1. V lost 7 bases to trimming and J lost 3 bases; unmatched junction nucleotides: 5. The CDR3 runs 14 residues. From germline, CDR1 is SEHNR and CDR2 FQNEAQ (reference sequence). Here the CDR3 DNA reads TGTGCCAGCATGACAGGGGGCTTCTACACTGAAGCTTTCTTT. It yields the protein CASMTGGFYTEAFF.

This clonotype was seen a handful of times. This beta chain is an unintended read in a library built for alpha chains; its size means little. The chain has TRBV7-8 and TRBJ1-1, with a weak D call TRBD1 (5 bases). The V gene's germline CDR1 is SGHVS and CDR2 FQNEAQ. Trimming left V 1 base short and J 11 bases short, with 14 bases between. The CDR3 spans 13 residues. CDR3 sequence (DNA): TGTGCCAGCAGCTTAGGAGGGGTAACAGCGGCTTTCTTT. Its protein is CASSLGGVTAAFF.

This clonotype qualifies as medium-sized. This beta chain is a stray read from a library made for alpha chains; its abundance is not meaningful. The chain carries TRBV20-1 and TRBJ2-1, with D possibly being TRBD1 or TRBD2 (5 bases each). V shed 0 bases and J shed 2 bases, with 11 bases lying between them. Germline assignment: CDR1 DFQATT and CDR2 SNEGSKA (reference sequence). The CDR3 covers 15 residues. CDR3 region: CSARDGTAAYNEQFF. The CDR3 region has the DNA TGCAGTGCTAGAGATGGGACGGCAGCCTACAATGAGCAGTTCTTC.

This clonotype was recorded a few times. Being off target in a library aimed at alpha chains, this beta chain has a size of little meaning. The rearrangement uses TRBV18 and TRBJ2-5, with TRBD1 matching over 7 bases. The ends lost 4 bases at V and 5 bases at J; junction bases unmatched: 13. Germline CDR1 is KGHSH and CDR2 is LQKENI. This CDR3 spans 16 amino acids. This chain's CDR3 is CASSRVRDRERETQYF. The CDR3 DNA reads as TGTGCCAGCTCACGAGTCCGGGACAGAGAGAGGGAGACCCAGTACTTC.

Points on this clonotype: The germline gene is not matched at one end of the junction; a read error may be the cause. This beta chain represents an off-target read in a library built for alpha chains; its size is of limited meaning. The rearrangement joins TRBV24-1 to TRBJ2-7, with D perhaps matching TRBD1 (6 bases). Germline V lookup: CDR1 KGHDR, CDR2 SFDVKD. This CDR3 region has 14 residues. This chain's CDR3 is CATSDHGQNYEQYF. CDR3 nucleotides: TGTGCCACTAGTGACCATGGACAGAACTACGAGCAGTACTTC.

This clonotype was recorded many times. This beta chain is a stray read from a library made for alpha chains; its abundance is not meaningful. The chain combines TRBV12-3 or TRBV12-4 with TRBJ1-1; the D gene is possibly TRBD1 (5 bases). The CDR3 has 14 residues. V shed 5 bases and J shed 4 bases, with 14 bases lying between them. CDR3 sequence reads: CASSDCRDRTEAFF. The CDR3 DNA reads TGTGCCAGCAGTGATTGCCGGGACCGCACTGAAGCTTTCTTT.

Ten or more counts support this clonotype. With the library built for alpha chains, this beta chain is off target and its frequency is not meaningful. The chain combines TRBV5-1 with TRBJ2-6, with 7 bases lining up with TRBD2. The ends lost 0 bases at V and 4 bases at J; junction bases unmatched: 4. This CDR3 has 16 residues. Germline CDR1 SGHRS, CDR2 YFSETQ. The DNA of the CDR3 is TGCGCCAGCAGCTTGGTCGCGGGGGAAGGGGCCAACGTCCTGACTTTC. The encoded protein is CASSLVAGEGANVLTF.

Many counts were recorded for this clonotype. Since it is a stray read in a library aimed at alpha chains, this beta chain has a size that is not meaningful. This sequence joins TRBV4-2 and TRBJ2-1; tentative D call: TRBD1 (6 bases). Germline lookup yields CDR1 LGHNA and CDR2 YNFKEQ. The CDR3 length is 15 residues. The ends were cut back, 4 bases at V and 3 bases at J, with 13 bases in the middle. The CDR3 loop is CASSPRQVGYNEQFF. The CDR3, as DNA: TGTGCCAGCAGCCCCCGACAGGTAGGCTACAATGAGCAGTTCTTC.

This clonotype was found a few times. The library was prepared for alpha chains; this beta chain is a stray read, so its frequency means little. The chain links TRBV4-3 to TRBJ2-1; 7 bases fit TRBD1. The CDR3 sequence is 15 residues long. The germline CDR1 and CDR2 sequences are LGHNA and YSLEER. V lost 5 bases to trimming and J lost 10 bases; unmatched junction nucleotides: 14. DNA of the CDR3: TGCGCCAGCAGCTTCGTCACCTCGACAGGGTCGGAGCAGTTCTTC. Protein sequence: CASSFVTSTGSEQFF.

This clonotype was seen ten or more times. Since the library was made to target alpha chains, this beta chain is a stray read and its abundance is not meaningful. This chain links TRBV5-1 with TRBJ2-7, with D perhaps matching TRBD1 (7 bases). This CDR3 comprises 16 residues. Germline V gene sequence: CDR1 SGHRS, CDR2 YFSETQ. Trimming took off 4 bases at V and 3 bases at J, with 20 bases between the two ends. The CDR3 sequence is CASSGPTGTFYYEQYF. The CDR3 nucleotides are TGCGCCAGCAGCGGGCCGACAGGGACTTTTTACTACGAGCAGTACTTC.

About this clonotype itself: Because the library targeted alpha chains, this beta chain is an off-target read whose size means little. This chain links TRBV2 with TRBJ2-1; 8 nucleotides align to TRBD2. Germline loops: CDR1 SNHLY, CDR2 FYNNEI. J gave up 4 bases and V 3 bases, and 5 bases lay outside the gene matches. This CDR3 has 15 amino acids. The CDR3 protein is CASSDPAGGYNEQFF. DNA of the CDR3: TGTGCCAGCAGTGACCCTGCGGGGGGTTACAATGAGCAGTTCTTC.

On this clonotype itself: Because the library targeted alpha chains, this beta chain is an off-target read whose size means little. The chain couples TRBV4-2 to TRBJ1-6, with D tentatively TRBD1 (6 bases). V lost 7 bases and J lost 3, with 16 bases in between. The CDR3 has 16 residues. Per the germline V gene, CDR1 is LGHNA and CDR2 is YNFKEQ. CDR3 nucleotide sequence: TGTGCCAGCACCCCAGGGGAGGCAGACTATAATTCACCCCTCCACTTT. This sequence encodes CASTPGEADYNSPLHF.

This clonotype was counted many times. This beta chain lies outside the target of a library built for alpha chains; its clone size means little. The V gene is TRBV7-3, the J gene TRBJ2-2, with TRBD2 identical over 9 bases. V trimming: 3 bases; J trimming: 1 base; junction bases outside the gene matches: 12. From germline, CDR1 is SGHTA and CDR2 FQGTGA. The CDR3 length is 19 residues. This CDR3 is CASSFLIFGLALNTGELFF. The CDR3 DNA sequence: TGTGCCAGCAGCTTTCTCATTTTTGGACTAGCGTTGAACACCGGGGAGCTGTTTTTT. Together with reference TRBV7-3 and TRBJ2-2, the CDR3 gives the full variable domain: GAGVSQTPSNKVTEKGKYVELRCDPISGHTALYWYRQSLGQGPEFLIYFQGTGAADDSGLPNDRFFAVRPEGSVSTLKIQRTERGDSAVYLCASSFLIFGLALNTGELFFGEGSRLTVL.

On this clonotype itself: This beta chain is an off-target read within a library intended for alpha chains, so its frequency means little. CDR3 nucleotide sequence: TGTGCCAGCAGCTTCCCGGGGGTAGGGGAGCAGTACTTC. Protein product: CASSFPGVGEQYF. The J gene is TRBJ2-7, the V gene TRBV7-2; perhaps TRBD2 as D (6 bases). CDR3 length: 13 residues. The germline V and J ends were trimmed by 3 bases and 7 bases, with 13 bases remaining between them. The germline V gene has CDR1 SGHTA and CDR2 FQGNSA.